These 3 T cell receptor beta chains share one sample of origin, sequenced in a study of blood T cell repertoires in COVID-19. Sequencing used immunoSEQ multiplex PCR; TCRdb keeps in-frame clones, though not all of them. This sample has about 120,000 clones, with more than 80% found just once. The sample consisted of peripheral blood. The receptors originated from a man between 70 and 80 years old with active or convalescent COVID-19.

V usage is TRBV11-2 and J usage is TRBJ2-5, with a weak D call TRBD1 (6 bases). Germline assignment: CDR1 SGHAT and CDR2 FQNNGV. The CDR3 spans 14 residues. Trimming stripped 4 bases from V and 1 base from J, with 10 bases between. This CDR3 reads CASSSGAGQETQYF. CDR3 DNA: TGTGCCAGCAGCTCAGGGGCGGGCCAAGAGACCCAGTACTTC. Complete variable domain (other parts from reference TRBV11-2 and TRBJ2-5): EAGVAQSPRYKIIEKRQSVAFWCNPISGHATLYWYQQILGQGPKLLIQFQNNGVVDDSQLPKDRFSAERLKGVDSTLKIQPAKLEDSAVYLCASSSGAGQETQYFGPGTRLLVL.

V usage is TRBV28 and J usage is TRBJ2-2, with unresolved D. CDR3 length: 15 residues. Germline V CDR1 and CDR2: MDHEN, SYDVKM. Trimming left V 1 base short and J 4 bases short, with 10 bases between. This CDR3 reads CASSLSGAGTGELFF. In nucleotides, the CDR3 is TGTGCCAGCAGTTTATCCGGTGCCGGCACCGGGGAGCTGTTTTTT. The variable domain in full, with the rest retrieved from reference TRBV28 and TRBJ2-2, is DVKVTQSSRYLVKRTGEKVFLECVQDMDHENMFWYRQDPGLGLRLIYFSYDVKMKEKGDIPEGYSVSREKKERFSLILESASTNQTSMYLCASSLSGAGTGELFFGEGSRLTVL.

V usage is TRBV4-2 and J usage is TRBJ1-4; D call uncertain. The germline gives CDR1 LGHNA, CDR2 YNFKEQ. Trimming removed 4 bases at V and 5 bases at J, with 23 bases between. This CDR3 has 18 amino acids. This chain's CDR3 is CASSPRKYGRAPNEKLFF. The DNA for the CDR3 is TGTGCCAGCAGCCCCCGTAAGTATGGTCGCGCCCCAAATGAAAAACTGTTTTTT.